This is a list of T cell receptor beta chains from one sample in a study of cytomegalovirus exposure and HLA in healthy donors. The table came from immunoSEQ multiplex PCR; TCRdb's copy has only in-frame clones and leaves some out. The sample lists approximately 110,000 clones; roughly 70% were seen once. The sample comprised PBMCs. All receptors derive from a man aged 40-49 years in good health and CMV-seropositive. Both conserved end residues are part of each CDR3. Fields, in order: CDR3 DNA, CDR3 protein, J gene, V gene, clone size, D gene. A D gene is named only where the DNA matches it firmly. Not all rows give a size; the values are once, few, many and, for expanded clones, a class.

CDR3nt: TGTGCCAGCAGCAAAGCGGGTTCCGCCTACGAGCAGTACTTC
CDR3aa: CASSKAGSAYEQYF
j_gene: TRBJ2-7
v_gene: TRBV5-4
abundance: .
d_gene: .

CDR3nt: TGTGCCAGCAGCTTTCGCGAGGACGGGGAGCTGTTTTTT
CDR3aa: CASSFREDGELFF
j_gene: TRBJ2-2
v_gene: TRBV7-2
abundance: few
d_gene: .

CDR3nt: TGTGCCAGCTCACCATCGGGGTCCTATGGCTACACCTTC
CDR3aa: CASSPSGSYGYTF
j_gene: TRBJ1-2
v_gene: TRBV18
abundance: .
d_gene: .

CDR3nt: TGTGCCAGCAGCCCGGGGGGGTATTTTGAAAAACTGTTTTTT
CDR3aa: CASSPGGYFEKLFF
j_gene: TRBJ1-4
v_gene: TRBV9
abundance: .
d_gene: .

CDR3nt: TGTGCCAGTAGGGGGCAGGGCGTCCAGTTAACTGAAGCTTTCTTT
CDR3aa: CASRGQGVQLTEAFF
j_gene: TRBJ1-1
v_gene: TRBV19
abundance: few
d_gene: .

CDR3nt: TGTGCCAGCAGCTTAGAGCGAACAGGCCGGGAGCTGTTTTTT
CDR3aa: CASSLERTGRELFF
j_gene: TRBJ2-2
v_gene: TRBV7-9
abundance: .
d_gene: .

CDR3nt: TGTGCCAGCAGTGAACGCGGGAAAGTGGGCGAGCAGTACTTC
CDR3aa: CASSERGKVGEQYF
j_gene: TRBJ2-7
v_gene: TRBV2
abundance: few
d_gene: .

CDR3nt: TGCAGCGTTGAAGATCGACTAGCGGGAGGGTCCTGGTACTTC
CDR3aa: CSVEDRLAGGSWYF
j_gene: TRBJ2-5
v_gene: TRBV29-1
abundance: .
d_gene: TRBD2

CDR3nt: TGTGCCAGCAGTAGACGACAGGGGGCGAGTGAAAAACTGTTTTTT
CDR3aa: CASSRRQGASEKLFF
j_gene: TRBJ1-4
v_gene: TRBV25-1
abundance: .
d_gene: TRBD1

CDR3nt: TGTGCCAGCAGTTTAACAGGGGCAGGATACGAGCAGTACTTC
CDR3aa: CASSLTGAGYEQYF
j_gene: TRBJ2-7
v_gene: TRBV27
abundance: .
d_gene: TRBD1

CDR3nt: TGTGCCAGCAGAAAGGAAGGGGAGGTGGGTCAGCCCCAGCATTTT
CDR3aa: CASRKEGEVGQPQHF
j_gene: TRBJ1-5
v_gene: TRBV6-1
abundance: .
d_gene: .

CDR3nt: TGTGCCAGCAGTGAGACGGGACTATCCTACGAGCAGTACTTC
CDR3aa: CASSETGLSYEQYF
j_gene: TRBJ2-7
v_gene: TRBV25-1
abundance: .
d_gene: TRBD2

CDR3nt: TGCGCCAGCAGCCAAAATGTAGGAGTTAGCAATCAGCCCCAGCATTTT
CDR3aa: CASSQNVGVSNQPQHF
j_gene: TRBJ1-5
v_gene: TRBV4-1
abundance: .
d_gene: .

CDR3nt: TGCGCCAGCAGTACTAGCGGGGCCTACAATGAGCAGTTCTTC
CDR3aa: CASSTSGAYNEQFF
j_gene: TRBJ2-1
v_gene: TRBV5-1
abundance: .
d_gene: TRBD2

CDR3nt: TGTGCCAGCAGCATCAGGGGGAACACTGAAGCTTTCTTT
CDR3aa: CASSIRGNTEAFF
j_gene: TRBJ1-1
v_gene: TRBV6-5
abundance: .
d_gene: .

CDR3nt: TGTGCCAGCAGACTAATAGACAGGGGACTGACTGAAGCTTTCTTT
CDR3aa: CASRLIDRGLTEAFF
j_gene: TRBJ1-1
v_gene: TRBV6-5
abundance: .
d_gene: TRBD1

CDR3nt: TGTGCCTGGAGTGCGTGGGACTTCCAAGAGACCCAGTACTTC
CDR3aa: CAWSAWDFQETQYF
j_gene: TRBJ2-5
v_gene: TRBV30
abundance: .
d_gene: .

CDR3nt: TGTGCCAGCAGGCGAGGACAGGGGTTGGACGGGCAGTTCTTC
CDR3aa: CASRRGQGLDGQFF
j_gene: TRBJ2-1
v_gene: TRBV7-2
abundance: few
d_gene: TRBD1

CDR3nt: TGTGCCAGCAGCTTAGAGCGGAACACCGGGGAGCTGTTTTTT
CDR3aa: CASSLERNTGELFF
j_gene: TRBJ2-2
v_gene: TRBV7-7
abundance: few
d_gene: .

CDR3nt: TGTGCCAGTAGTATCGGGGGGCCAGAGAACACTGAAGCTTTCTTT
CDR3aa: CASSIGGPENTEAFF
j_gene: TRBJ1-1
v_gene: TRBV19
abundance: .
d_gene: .

CDR3nt: TGCAGCGCTGGGGTGGGGCATAAGCAGTACTTC
CDR3aa: CSAGVGHKQYF
j_gene: TRBJ2-7
v_gene: TRBV29-1
abundance: .
d_gene: .

CDR3nt: TGTGCCAGCAGTCAGGACCAGGGTAATGGCTACACCTTC
CDR3aa: CASSQDQGNGYTF
j_gene: TRBJ1-2
v_gene: TRBV27
abundance: once
d_gene: .

CDR3nt: TGTGCCAGCAGGCGACGCGGGGGTGGTGAAGCTTTCTTT
CDR3aa: CASRRRGGGEAFF
j_gene: TRBJ1-1
v_gene: TRBV28
abundance: .
d_gene: .

CDR3nt: TGTGCCACCAGCCCAGGACTGGGAGATAGCAATCAGCCCCAGCATTTT
CDR3aa: CATSPGLGDSNQPQHF
j_gene: TRBJ1-5
v_gene: TRBV15
abundance: .
d_gene: .

CDR3nt: TGTGCCAGCAGCTTAAGCACGACAGGGGGTTTGACAGATACGCAGTATTTT
CDR3aa: CASSLSTTGGLTDTQYF
j_gene: TRBJ2-3
v_gene: TRBV7-9
abundance: once
d_gene: TRBD1

CDR3nt: TGTGCCAGCAGTCGGGGGGGGCCTGAAGCTTTCTTT
CDR3aa: CASSRGGPEAFF
j_gene: TRBJ1-1
v_gene: TRBV6-5
abundance: .
d_gene: .

CDR3nt: TGTGCCAGCAGTTACAGTCAGGGGACCTATGGCTACACCTTC
CDR3aa: CASSYSQGTYGYTF
j_gene: TRBJ1-2
v_gene: TRBV6-5
abundance: .
d_gene: .

CDR3nt: TGTGCCAGCACCTTTACAGGGGCCTTGGGTACTGAAGCTTTCTTT
CDR3aa: CASTFTGALGTEAFF
j_gene: TRBJ1-1
v_gene: TRBV6-5
abundance: .
d_gene: TRBD1

CDR3nt: TGTGCCAGCAGTGAAACGGTGGTAGCGGACCGGGCAGATACGCAGTATTTT
CDR3aa: CASSETVVADRADTQYF
j_gene: TRBJ2-3
v_gene: TRBV25-1
abundance: .
d_gene: .

CDR3nt: TGTGCCACCAGCAGAGAGGGACAGGGGAGAAATGAGCAGTTCTTC
CDR3aa: CATSREGQGRNEQFF
j_gene: TRBJ2-1
v_gene: TRBV15
abundance: few
d_gene: TRBD1

CDR3nt: TGCGCCAGCAGCTCCGGAGGAAACAACCAAGAGACCCAGTACTTC
CDR3aa: CASSSGGNNQETQYF
j_gene: TRBJ2-5
v_gene: TRBV5-1
abundance: .
d_gene: .

CDR3nt: TGTGCCAGCAGTTTAACAGGGTACGAGCAGTACTTC
CDR3aa: CASSLTGYEQYF
j_gene: TRBJ2-7
v_gene: TRBV27
abundance: few
d_gene: .

CDR3nt: TGTGCCAGCAGCTACGGACTAGCGGGAGGCTATGAGCAGTTCTTC
CDR3aa: CASSYGLAGGYEQFF
j_gene: TRBJ2-1
v_gene: TRBV7-2
abundance: few
d_gene: TRBD2

CDR3nt: TGTGCCAGCAGCTTAGCCTTACAAGAGACCCAGTACTTC
CDR3aa: CASSLALQETQYF
j_gene: TRBJ2-5
v_gene: TRBV13
abundance: .
d_gene: .

CDR3nt: TGTGCCAGCAGTGGACGGGAGGGCCTACGTGAGCAGTTCTTC
CDR3aa: CASSGREGLREQFF
j_gene: TRBJ2-1
v_gene: TRBV2
abundance: .
d_gene: TRBD2

CDR3nt: TGCGCCAGCAGTAGACGGGAGGGCTCCTACAATGAGCAGTTCTTC
CDR3aa: CASSRREGSYNEQFF
j_gene: TRBJ2-1
v_gene: TRBV10-2
abundance: few
d_gene: TRBD2

CDR3nt: TGTGCCAGCAACGGGCTAGCTTACTACAATGAGCAGTTCTTC
CDR3aa: CASNGLAYYNEQFF
j_gene: TRBJ2-1
v_gene: TRBV2
abundance: .
d_gene: .

CDR3nt: TGCGCCAGCAGCTTGGACCCAGGGAACACTGAAGCTTTCTTT
CDR3aa: CASSLDPGNTEAFF
j_gene: TRBJ1-1
v_gene: TRBV5-1
abundance: .
d_gene: .

CDR3nt: TGTGCCAGCTCGCGGACTAGCGGGAGTCTCGATGAGCAGTTCTTC
CDR3aa: CASSRTSGSLDEQFF
j_gene: TRBJ2-1
v_gene: TRBV18
abundance: .
d_gene: TRBD2

CDR3nt: TGTGCCAGCAGCTTCTGGACAGGGAATACTTACAATGAGCAGTTCTTC
CDR3aa: CASSFWTGNTYNEQFF
j_gene: TRBJ2-1
v_gene: TRBV7-3
abundance: .
d_gene: TRBD1

CDR3nt: TGTGCCAGCAGCTTGCAGCGGGAGCACTACAATGAGCAGTTCTTC
CDR3aa: CASSLQREHYNEQFF
j_gene: TRBJ2-1
v_gene: TRBV5-4
abundance: .
d_gene: TRBD2

CDR3nt: TGCAGCGTTGGCGGGACCTGGGAGAATGGCTACACCTTC
CDR3aa: CSVGGTWENGYTF
j_gene: TRBJ1-2
v_gene: TRBV29-1
abundance: few
d_gene: .

CDR3nt: TGCGCCAGCAGTGAGACTAGCGGGGATGAGCAGTTCTTC
CDR3aa: CASSETSGDEQFF
j_gene: TRBJ2-1
v_gene: TRBV10-1
abundance: few
d_gene: TRBD2

CDR3nt: TGTGCCAGCAGCGTCGACTGGGGGAGGGGGGGTACGCAGTATTTT
CDR3aa: CASSVDWGRGGTQYF
j_gene: TRBJ2-3
v_gene: TRBV9
abundance: few
d_gene: .

CDR3nt: TGTGCCTGGAGTAGCGATGGCTACACCTTC
CDR3aa: CAWSSDGYTF
j_gene: TRBJ1-2
v_gene: TRBV30
abundance: few
d_gene: .

CDR3nt: TGTGCCAGCAGCCAAGGAAGGGGGCGGGCTGAAAAACTGTTTTTT
CDR3aa: CASSQGRGRAEKLFF
j_gene: TRBJ1-4
v_gene: TRBV14
abundance: .
d_gene: TRBD1

CDR3nt: TGCGCCAGCAGCCAAGACACAGGGGTCGTCACCATATATTTT
CDR3aa: CASSQDTGVVTIYF
j_gene: TRBJ1-3
v_gene: TRBV4-1
abundance: .
d_gene: TRBD1

CDR3nt: TGTGCCAGCAGCGTAGCAGGGGATACGCAGTATTTT
CDR3aa: CASSVAGDTQYF
j_gene: TRBJ2-3
v_gene: TRBV9
abundance: .
d_gene: .

CDR3nt: TGTGCCAGCAGCCGGGGAGCTCTCACAGATACGCAGTATTTT
CDR3aa: CASSRGALTDTQYF
j_gene: TRBJ2-3
v_gene: TRBV7-8
abundance: .
d_gene: .